The entry below describes one T cell receptor beta chain. What it recognizes is unknown. This sample stems from a study of shared clonotypes between healthy human individuals. Study outcomes and limitations: Against clonotypes common to all four donors, non-shared ones had lower generation probabilities. Depth of sequencing was expected to influence donor clonotype sharing.

Germline V gives CDR1 SQVTM, CDR2 ANQGSEA. CDR3 length equals 14 residues. Trimming stripped 3 bases from V and 4 bases from J, with 12 bases between. It was at deep level that the assay was run. Sequenced by immunoSEQ multiplex PCR; TCRdb stores in-frame clones only, minus some. Altogether about 640,000 clones are present, roughly 70% being singletons, with the ten largest covering 1.5% to 2%. The sample taken for sequencing was memory CD4+ T cells sorted from blood. The subset was: CD45RA-negative fraction. This rearrangement joins TRBV29-1 to TRBJ2-2; tentative D call: TRBD1 (6 bases). This receptor was identified in a woman younger than 45 in good health. CDR3 in DNA: TGCAGCGTTGATTCAGGGGCGGTCACCGGGGAGCTGTTTTTT. It encodes CSVDSGAVTGELFF.